This T cell receptor beta chain is from a study of CD8 T cells in Susac syndrome. The RNA, roughly 0.5 to 1 ug, was put through reverse transcription using random hexamers. TCRdb reanalysed the immunoSEQ multiplex PCR reads using MiXCR and keeps one entry per CDR3 protein. The sample holds roughly 400,000 distinct CDR3 sequences, more than 80% seen once. Sequencing of TCR beta was undertaken in CD8+ and CD4+ T cells derived from blood. The TCR originated in a human donor with multiple sclerosis. Sample: CD8+ T cells from PBMCs.

The CDR3 DNA reads TGTGCCTGGAGTGGTCGCACGGAGAACACTGAAGCTTTCTTT. The encoded protein is CAWSGRTENTEAFF. The chain links TRBV30 to TRBJ1-1; no reliable D call. Per the germline V gene, CDR1 is GTSNPN and CDR2 is SVGIG (reference sequence). V gave up 1 base and J gave up 1 base, with 10 bases separating them. This CDR3 spans 14 amino acids.